The T cell receptor beta chain under discussion was sequenced for a study of blood T cells in healthy people across ages. Through a sample-barcoded 5' primer and a J-beta primer mix, a second PCR was run for roughly 6 to 12 cycles. Each CDR3 protein is one row after TCRdb ran MiXCR on the 5' RACE reads. The sample has around 750,000 distinct CDR3 sequences, about 53% seen once. The CDR3 has 12 amino acids. The V gene's germline CDR1 is LGHNT and CDR2 FRNRAP. Trimming left V 2 bases short and J 7 bases short, with 6 bases between. Sequenced: blood. The V call is TRBV12-5, the J call TRBJ1-5, with unresolved D. The clonotype was recovered from a man aged 80 or over in good health. In nucleotides, the CDR3 is TGTGCTAGTGGTTTGCGGGTCCAGCCCCAGCATTTT. Translating gives CASGLRVQPQHF.